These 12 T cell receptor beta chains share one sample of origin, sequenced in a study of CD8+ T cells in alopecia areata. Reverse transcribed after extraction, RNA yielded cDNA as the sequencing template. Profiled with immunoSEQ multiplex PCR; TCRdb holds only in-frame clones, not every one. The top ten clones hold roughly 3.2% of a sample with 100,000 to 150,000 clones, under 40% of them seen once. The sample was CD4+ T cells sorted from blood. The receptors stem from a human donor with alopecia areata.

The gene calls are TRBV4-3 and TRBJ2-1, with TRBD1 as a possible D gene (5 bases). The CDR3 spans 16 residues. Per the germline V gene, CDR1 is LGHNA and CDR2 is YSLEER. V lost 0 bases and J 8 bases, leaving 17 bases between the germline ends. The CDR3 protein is CASSQEVGTLGDEQFF. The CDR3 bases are TGCGCCAGCAGCCAAGAGGTCGGTACCCTAGGGGATGAGCAGTTCTTC.

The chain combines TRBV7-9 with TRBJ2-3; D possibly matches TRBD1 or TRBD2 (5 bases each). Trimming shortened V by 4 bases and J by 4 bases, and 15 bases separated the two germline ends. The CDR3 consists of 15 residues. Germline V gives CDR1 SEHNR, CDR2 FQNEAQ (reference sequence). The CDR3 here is CASSSRGSGADTQYF. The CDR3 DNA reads TGTGCCAGCAGCTCCCGGGGCTCCGGGGCAGATACGCAGTATTTT.

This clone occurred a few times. For the CDR3, the DNA is TGTGCCAGCAGGGCCGGGACTAGCGGGAGTCGTACGCAGTATTTT. Its protein is CASRAGTSGSRTQYF. The chain recombines TRBV7-3 with TRBJ2-3; 14 nucleotides line up with TRBD2. The germline V gene encodes CDR1 SGHTA and CDR2 FQGTGA. J was trimmed by 8 bases and V by 6 bases; bases with no gene match: 7. The CDR3 sequence is 15 residues long.

The DNA of the CDR3 is TGTGCCGCCTGGTGTGCTAGCAGCTACGAGCAGTACTTC. As protein: CAAWCASSYEQYF. This sequence joins TRBV7-9 and TRBJ2-7, with D perhaps TRBD2 (5 bases). V was cut by 11 bases and J by 3 bases, with 17 bases left in between. CDR1 is SEHNR, CDR2 FQNEAQ, per germline (reference sequence). The CDR3 sequence is 13 residues long. The full variable domain, with the rest looked up from reference TRBV7-9 and TRBJ2-7, is DTGVSQNPRHKITKRGQNVTFRCDPISEHNRLYWYRQTLGQGPEFLTYFQNEAQLEKSRLLSDRFSAERPKGSFSTLEIQRTEQGDSAMYLCAAWCASSYEQYFGPGTRLTVT.

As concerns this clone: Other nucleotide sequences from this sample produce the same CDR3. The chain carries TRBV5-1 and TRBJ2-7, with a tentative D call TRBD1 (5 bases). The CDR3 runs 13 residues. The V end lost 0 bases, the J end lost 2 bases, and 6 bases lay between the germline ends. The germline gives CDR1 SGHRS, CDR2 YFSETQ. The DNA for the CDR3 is TGCGCCAGCAGCTTGGAAGGGGCCTACGAGCAGTACTTC. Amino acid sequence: CASSLEGAYEQYF.

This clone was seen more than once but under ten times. CDR3 residues: CASREQGAYEQYF. In DNA, the CDR3 is TGTGCCAGCAGGGAACAGGGGGCCTACGAGCAGTACTTC. This rearrangement joins TRBV28 to TRBJ2-7, with 8 bases aligning to TRBD1. CDR3 length: 13 amino acids. Germline CDR1 MDHEN, CDR2 SYDVKM. Trimming cost V 6 bases and J 2 bases; bases outside gene matches: 3.

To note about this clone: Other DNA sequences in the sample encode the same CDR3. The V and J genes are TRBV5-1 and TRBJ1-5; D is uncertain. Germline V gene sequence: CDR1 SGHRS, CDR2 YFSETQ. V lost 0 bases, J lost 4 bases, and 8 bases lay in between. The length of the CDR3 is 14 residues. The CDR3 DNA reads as TGCGCCAGCAGCTTGGCCGGAGGAAATCAGCCCCAGCATTTT. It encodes CASSLAGGNQPQHF.

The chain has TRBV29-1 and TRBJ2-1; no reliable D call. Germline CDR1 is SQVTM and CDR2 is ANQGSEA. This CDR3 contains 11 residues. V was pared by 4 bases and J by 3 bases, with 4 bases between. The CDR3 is CSVVLYNEQFF. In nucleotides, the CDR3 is TGCAGCGTTGTCCTCTACAATGAGCAGTTCTTC.

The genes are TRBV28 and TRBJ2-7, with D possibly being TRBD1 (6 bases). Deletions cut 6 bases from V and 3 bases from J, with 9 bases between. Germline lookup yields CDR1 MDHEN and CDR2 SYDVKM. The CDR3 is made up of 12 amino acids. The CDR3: CASSGQIYEQYF. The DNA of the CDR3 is TGTGCCAGCAGCGGACAGATCTACGAGCAGTACTTC. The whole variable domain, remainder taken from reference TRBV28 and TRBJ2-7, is DVKVTQSSRYLVKRTGEKVFLECVQDMDHENMFWYRQDPGLGLRLIYFSYDVKMKEKGDIPEGYSVSREKKERFSLILESASTNQTSMYLCASSGQIYEQYFGPGTRLTVT.

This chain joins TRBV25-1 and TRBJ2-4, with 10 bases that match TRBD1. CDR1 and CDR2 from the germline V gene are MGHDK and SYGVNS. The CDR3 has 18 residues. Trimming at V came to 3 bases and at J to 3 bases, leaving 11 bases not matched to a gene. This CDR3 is CASSEDGTGVGNKNIQYF. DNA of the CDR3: TGTGCCAGCAGTGAGGACGGGACAGGGGTCGGGAACAAAAACATTCAGTACTTC.

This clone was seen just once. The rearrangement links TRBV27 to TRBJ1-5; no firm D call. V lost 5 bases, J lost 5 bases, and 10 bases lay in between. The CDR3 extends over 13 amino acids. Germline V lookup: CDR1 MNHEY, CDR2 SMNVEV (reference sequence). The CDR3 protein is CASSRVGDQPQHF. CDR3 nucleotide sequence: TGTGCCAGCAGTAGGGTCGGAGATCAGCCCCAGCATTTT.

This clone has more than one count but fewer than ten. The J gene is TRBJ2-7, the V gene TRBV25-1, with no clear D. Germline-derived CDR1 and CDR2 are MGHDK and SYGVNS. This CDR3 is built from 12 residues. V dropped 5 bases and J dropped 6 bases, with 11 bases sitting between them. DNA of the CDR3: TGTGCCAGCAGTCACTCCAACAGCGAGCAGTACTTC. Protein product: CASSHSNSEQYF.